Listed below are T cell receptor beta chains from one sample, sequenced in a study of blood T cell repertoires in COVID-19. Using immunoSEQ multiplex PCR, the repertoire was profiled, and TCRdb retains in-frame clones only, with some absent. Of about 100,000 clones in the sample, about 90% were seen once. Sequenced input: peripheral blood. All receptors derive from a man aged 25 to 45 in a cohort sampled during active COVID-19. The CDR3 runs from the conserved cysteine through the conserved F or W. Each record gives: J gene, V gene, clone size, D gene, CDR3 protein, CDR3 DNA. The D gene is left open where the match is weak. Where a row states a size, it is once, few, many or the class of an expanded clone; other rows omit it.

TRBJ2-7	TRBV5-1	NA	TRBD1	CASSLVAGQGAEQYF	TGCGCCAGCAGCTTGGTCGCGGGACAGGGGGCCGAGCAGTACTTC
TRBJ2-3	TRBV19	NA	TRBD2	CASSTSGGYTDTQYF	TGTGCCAGTAGTACTAGCGGGGGGTACACAGATACGCAGTATTTT
TRBJ2-3	TRBV7-2	NA	NA	CASSREGRSLDTQYF	TGTGCCAGCAGCCGTGAGGGCCGGAGTTTGGATACGCAGTATTTT
TRBJ1-5	TRBV6-6	NA	NA	CASSPTGMGNQPQHF	TGTGCCAGCAGTCCCACAGGGATGGGCAATCAGCCCCAGCATTTT
TRBJ1-1	TRBV7-6	few	NA	CASSLSVGDTEAFF	TGTGCCAGCAGCTTGAGTGTCGGGGACACTGAAGCTTTCTTT
TRBJ1-1	TRBV6-4	NA	NA	CASSLDTNTEAFF	TGTGCCAGCAGTTTGGACACGAACACTGAAGCTTTCTTT
TRBJ2-3	TRBV7-8	NA	TRBD1	CATVRTGADTQYF	TGTGCCACCGTTAGGACAGGGGCAGATACGCAGTATTTT
TRBJ2-1	TRBV7-2	NA	NA	CASSFRRGNEQFF	TGTGCCAGCAGCTTTCGTAGGGGCAATGAGCAGTTCTTC
TRBJ1-4	TRBV5-6	NA	NA	CASSLGWPNEKLFF	TGTGCCAGCAGCTTGGGATGGCCTAATGAAAAACTGTTTTTT
TRBJ1-2	TRBV6-5	NA	NA	CASSFGTSNGYTF	TGTGCCAGCAGTTTCGGGACATCTAATGGCTACACCTTC
TRBJ2-7	TRBV6-5	NA	NA	CATNPAEGYEQYF	TGTGCCACCAATCCAGCAGAGGGTTACGAGCAGTACTTC
TRBJ2-3	TRBV18	NA	NA	CASSLGVKVDTQYF	TGTGCCAGCTCACTCGGGGTTAAAGTAGATACGCAGTATTTT
TRBJ2-3	TRBV7-2	NA	TRBD2	CASSWRILALSTDTQYF	TGTGCCAGCAGCTGGAGGATACTAGCGCTTAGCACAGATACGCAGTATTTT
TRBJ1-1	TRBV9	NA	NA	CASSVGGRDNTEAFF	TGTGCCAGCAGCGTAGGAGGCAGGGATAACACTGAAGCTTTCTTT
TRBJ2-3	TRBV18	NA	NA	CASSPGGEGTDTQYF	TGTGCCAGCTCACCGGGCGGGGAGGGCACAGATACGCAGTATTTT
TRBJ1-1	TRBV14	NA	TRBD1	CASSRTGFNEAFF	TGTGCCAGCAGCCGGACAGGGTTTAATGAAGCTTTCTTT
TRBJ1-2	TRBV28	NA	TRBD1	CASSPPGQGRGYTF	TGTGCCAGCAGCCCACCGGGACAGGGGCGTGGCTACACCTTC
TRBJ2-7	TRBV7-9	NA	NA	CASSLWPGEQYF	TGTGCCAGCAGCTTATGGCCTGGCGAGCAGTACTTC
TRBJ2-1	TRBV5-6	NA	TRBD2	CASSSGLRPNEQFF	TGTGCCAGCAGCTCGGGACTAAGACCCAATGAGCAGTTCTTC
TRBJ2-3	TRBV2	NA	TRBD1	CASSENRGAVDTQYF	TGTGCCAGCAGTGAAAACAGGGGGGCCGTAGATACGCAGTATTTT
TRBJ2-7	TRBV5-8	once	NA	CASSHPTGTYEQYF	TGTGCCAGCAGCCATCCGACGGGAACCTACGAGCAGTACTTC
TRBJ2-5	TRBV4-1	NA	NA	CASSQGQLLETQYF	TGCGCCAGCAGCCAAGGACAGTTACTGGAGACCCAGTACTTC
TRBJ2-7	TRBV28	NA	TRBD1	CASRHRDRGLEQYF	TGTGCCAGCAGACACCGGGACAGGGGGCTTGAGCAGTACTTC
TRBJ2-3	TRBV2	NA	NA	CASSRRQTSTDTQYF	TGTGCCAGCAGCCGAAGACAGACTAGCACAGATACGCAGTATTTT
TRBJ2-7	TRBV7-9	NA	TRBD2	CASSHRFLAGAYEQYF	TGTGCCAGCAGCCACCGATTCCTAGCGGGGGCCTACGAGCAGTACTTC
TRBJ1-1	TRBV9	NA	NA	CASSVALGAHTEAFF	TGTGCCAGCAGCGTAGCCCTGGGGGCGCACACTGAAGCTTTCTTT
TRBJ2-5	TRBV11-2	once	NA	CASTQGGETQYF	TGTGCCTCAACCCAGGGGGGAGAGACCCAGTACTTC
TRBJ2-1	TRBV7-3	NA	TRBD2	CASRLSGGDYNEQFF	TGTGCCAGCAGGTTAAGCGGGGGGGATTACAATGAGCAGTTCTTC
TRBJ1-6	TRBV16	NA	TRBD1	CASSPDRGPSPLHF	TGTGCCAGCAGTCCGGACAGGGGACCCTCACCCCTCCACTTT
TRBJ1-5	TRBV5-1	NA	TRBD1	CAIHRGYSNQPQHF	TGCGCCATCCACAGGGGATATAGCAATCAGCCCCAGCATTTT
TRBJ2-7	TRBV7-6	NA	NA	CASSLAPGEAYEQYF	TGTGCCAGCAGCTTAGCTCCCGGGGAGGCCTACGAGCAGTACTTC
TRBJ2-3	TRBV10-3	NA	TRBD2	CAITPSGAGTDTQYF	TGTGCCATCACCCCTAGCGGGGCCGGCACAGATACGCAGTATTTT
TRBJ2-3	TRBV30	NA	NA	CAWRWGPVTDTQYF	TGTGCCTGGAGATGGGGCCCCGTGACAGATACGCAGTATTTT
TRBJ1-2	TRBV4-3	NA	NA	CASSQESSNYGYTF	TGCGCCAGCAGCCAAGAGAGCTCTAACTATGGCTACACCTTC
TRBJ2-7	TRBV27	few	TRBD2	CASSFQTSGVSEQYF	TGTGCCAGCAGTTTTCAGACTAGCGGGGTGAGCGAGCAGTACTTC
TRBJ1-2	TRBV28	NA	NA	CASRLKFQGNYGYTF	TGTGCCAGCAGACTCAAATTTCAGGGGAACTATGGCTACACCTTC
TRBJ1-1	TRBV14	once	TRBD1	CASRRTGPNTEAFF	TGTGCCAGCAGAAGGACAGGACCGAACACTGAAGCTTTCTTT
TRBJ2-3	TRBV18	NA	TRBD2	CASSPGLADGGQYF	TGTGCCAGCTCACCCGGACTAGCGGACGGTGGGCAGTATTTT
TRBJ1-2	TRBV2	NA	TRBD1	CASRGTGGGYGYTF	TGTGCCAGCAGGGGGACAGGGGGCGGCTATGGCTACACCTTC
TRBJ1-1	TRBV19	NA	TRBD1	CASSPRTGSTNTEAFF	TGTGCCAGTAGTCCCCGGACAGGGAGTACGAACACTGAAGCTTTCTTT
TRBJ1-1	TRBV12-3/TRBV12-4	NA	NA	CASSWGVNTEAFF	TGTGCCAGCAGTTGGGGGGTGAACACTGAAGCTTTCTTT
TRBJ2-1	TRBV9	NA	TRBD1	CASSVAPRQGNNEQFF	TGTGCCAGCAGCGTAGCACCGAGACAGGGTAACAATGAGCAGTTCTTC
TRBJ2-3	TRBV11-2	NA	TRBD2	CASSPRLAGGPWDTQYF	TGTGCCAGCAGCCCCCGACTAGCGGGGGGGCCCTGGGATACGCAGTATTTT
TRBJ2-7	TRBV6-5	NA	TRBD1	CASSISTGAYEQYF	TGTGCCAGCAGTATCTCGACAGGGGCCTACGAGCAGTACTTC
TRBJ1-3	TRBV6-5	few	TRBD1	CASSTTGAGNTIYF	TGTGCCAGCAGTACCACAGGGGCTGGAAACACCATATATTTT
TRBJ2-1	TRBV5-1	NA	TRBD2	CASSLGLAGGYNEQFF	TGCGCCAGCAGCTTAGGACTAGCGGGGGGTTACAATGAGCAGTTCTTC
TRBJ2-7	TRBV11-3	NA	TRBD2	CASSYGTSSAEQYF	TGTGCCAGCAGCTACGGGACTAGCTCGGCCGAGCAGTACTTC
TRBJ2-3	TRBV4-3	NA	TRBD2	CASSLEAGGGTDTQYF	TGCGCCAGCAGCCTGGAAGCGGGGGGAGGCACAGATACGCAGTATTTT
TRBJ1-2	TRBV6-2/TRBV6-3	NA	NA	CASSPRGLDYGYTF	TGTGCCAGCAGCCCCAGGGGTTTGGACTATGGCTACACCTTC
TRBJ2-1	TRBV7-9	NA	TRBD1	CASSVFLDRNNEQFF	TGTGCCAGCAGCGTCTTCCTGGACAGGAACAATGAGCAGTTCTTC
TRBJ2-1	TRBV15	NA	TRBD2	CATRPQRGGRDEQFF	TGTGCCACCAGGCCTCAGCGGGGGGGCCGCGATGAGCAGTTCTTC
TRBJ2-3	TRBV10-1	NA	NA	CASSEWGLEASTDTQYF	TGCGCCAGCAGTGAGTGGGGCCTTGAGGCAAGCACAGATACGCAGTATTTT
TRBJ1-4	TRBV2	NA	NA	CASQRNGQNEKLFF	TGTGCCAGCCAAAGGAACGGACAGAATGAAAAACTGTTTTTT
TRBJ2-3	TRBV6-2/TRBV6-3	NA	NA	CASSFGQLGAPDTQYF	TGTGCCAGCAGTTTTGGACAGCTAGGAGCCCCAGATACGCAGTATTTT
TRBJ2-5	TRBV7-2	NA	TRBD2	CASSQMGGDLETQYF	TGTGCCAGCAGTCAAATGGGGGGGGATTTGGAGACCCAGTACTTC
TRBJ2-2	TRBV4-1	NA	NA	CASSHLQGQGGTGELFF	TGCGCCAGCAGCCACCTTCAAGGGCAGGGTGGCACCGGGGAGCTGTTTTTT
TRBJ1-1	TRBV27	once	NA	CASSKGVGGRGTEAFF	TGTGCCAGCAGCAAAGGCGTTGGGGGGAGGGGGACTGAAGCTTTCTTT
TRBJ2-6	TRBV25-1	NA	NA	CASSDRTVFSGANVLTF	TGTGCCAGCAGTGACCGGACAGTTTTCTCTGGGGCCAACGTCCTGACTTTC
TRBJ2-2	TRBV19	NA	TRBD1	CASSKPGGTGMLTGELFF	TGTGCCAGTAGTAAACCCGGAGGGACAGGAATGCTCACCGGGGAGCTGTTTTTT